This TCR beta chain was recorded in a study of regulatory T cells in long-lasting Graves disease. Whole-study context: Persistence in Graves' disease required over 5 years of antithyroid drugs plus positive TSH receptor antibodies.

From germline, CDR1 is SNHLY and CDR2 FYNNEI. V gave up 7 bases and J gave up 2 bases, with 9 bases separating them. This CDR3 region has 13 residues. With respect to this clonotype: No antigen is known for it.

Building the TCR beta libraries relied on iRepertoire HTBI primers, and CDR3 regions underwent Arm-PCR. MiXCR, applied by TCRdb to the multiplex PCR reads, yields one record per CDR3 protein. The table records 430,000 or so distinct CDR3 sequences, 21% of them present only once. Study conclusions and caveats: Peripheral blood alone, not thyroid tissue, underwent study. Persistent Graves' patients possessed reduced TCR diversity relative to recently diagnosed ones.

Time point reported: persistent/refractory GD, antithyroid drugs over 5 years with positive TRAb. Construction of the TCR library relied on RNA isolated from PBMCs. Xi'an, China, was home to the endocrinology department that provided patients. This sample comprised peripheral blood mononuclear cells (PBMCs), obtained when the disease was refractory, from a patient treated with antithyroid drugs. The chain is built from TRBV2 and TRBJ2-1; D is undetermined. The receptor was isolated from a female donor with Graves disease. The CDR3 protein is CASNAGPYNEQFF. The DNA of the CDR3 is TGTGCCAGCAATGCAGGTCCCTACAATGAGCAGTTCTTC.